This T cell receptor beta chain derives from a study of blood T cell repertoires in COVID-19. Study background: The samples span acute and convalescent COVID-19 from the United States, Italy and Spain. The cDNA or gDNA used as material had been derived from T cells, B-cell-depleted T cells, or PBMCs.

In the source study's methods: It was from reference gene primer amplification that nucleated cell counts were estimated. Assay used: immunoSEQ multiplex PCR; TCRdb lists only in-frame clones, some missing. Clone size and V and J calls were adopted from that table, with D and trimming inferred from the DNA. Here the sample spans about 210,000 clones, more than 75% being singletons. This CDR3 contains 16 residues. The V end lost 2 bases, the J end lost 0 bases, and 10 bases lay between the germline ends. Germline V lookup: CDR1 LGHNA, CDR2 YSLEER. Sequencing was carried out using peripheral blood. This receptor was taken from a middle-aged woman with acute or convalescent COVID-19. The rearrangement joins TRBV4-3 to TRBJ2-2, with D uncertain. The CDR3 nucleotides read TGCGCCAGCAGCCAACAGTGGGCTTCGAACACCGGGGAGCTGTTTTTT. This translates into CASSQQWASNTGELFF.